Included here is one TCR beta chain sequence, with context. No cognate antigen has been identified for it. One base away there is no much larger clone; base qualities are not given. The source of the sample is a study of T cell responses to AZD1222 COVID-19 vaccine (dated by TCRdb to the early 2020s). Describing the broader study: AZD1222 recipients given second doses at about 4 weeks or at about 12 weeks were pooled, since spike-specific TCR depth and breadth were not found to differ between the two schedules. TCR sequencing covered about 230 trial participants: 200 to 220 given two doses of AZD1222 and approximately 25 given two doses of MenACWY control vaccine. Enrollment into the trials was organized by age into subgroups of 18-55, 56-69 and 70-plus years, and those subgroups contained roughly 150, 30 and 60 TCR-sequenced participants, respectively. The investigation overall reported the following: Nearly half of unique spike-specific TCRs reportedly recognized epitopes outside regions mutated in the B.1.351 and B.1.1.7 variants. Because no day 14 peak-response samples were available, repertoires were characterized only after the peak T cell response. Participants were mostly white British, with more females than males. The authors suggested clonal diversity may have been underestimated. Only five or six AZD1222 recipients were SARS-CoV-2 seropositive at baseline, limiting conclusions about previously exposed vaccinees. CD4 TCRs associated with the vaccine covered the entire spike protein, and the dominant responses were in regions 160-218 and 743-854. The 56-69-year group was small, and its depth increase did not reach significance, likely because of low power. After two AZD1222 doses, spike-specific TCR breadth and depth were significantly higher than at day 0 and than in MenACWY recipients.

The CDR3 regions of human TCRbeta chains were analyzed by immunosequencing. As for the authors' bioinformatics: TCRs in the repertoires were compared against a reference library of SARS-CoV-2-specific TCRs that had been generated with the MIRA antigen-specificity platform. Breadth was defined as the fraction of unique TCRs that were SARS-CoV-2-associated, and depth was defined as the fraction of total T cells that were SARS-CoV-2-associated. Each spike-specific TCR was assigned to its reactive spike region and to a CD4 or CD8 class using the MIRA data. Log10-transformed breadth and depth values were compared by one-way ANOVA with Sidak's multiple comparisons tests. What TCRdb holds here is the immuneACCESS table cut down to in-frame rearrangements. Part of the clones is not present; checked against another copy, under half of the missing clones reflect an unresolved V gene, and the others are unexplained. V, J and clone size are taken as reported in that table, and D and trimming were inferred from the DNA itself. The sample contains roughly 100,000 clones, about 80% of them found a single time. The top ten clonotypes cover approximately 5.1% of the sample.

Reading the label with the study, this specimen's time point is: baseline before first vaccination. Vaccinee samples were obtained from the UK trials COV001 and COV002, which included a single-blind randomized controlled phase 2/3 trial of AZD1222 (ChAdOx1 nCoV-19) in healthy adults. For TCRbeta chain sequencing, PBMC samples were collected from trial participants at day 0 and at day 28 after the second dose. The CDR3 holds 14 amino acids from the cysteine to the phenylalanine. Just the 42-base CDR3 DNA is kept, in frame starting at base 1. The germline V gene provides CDR1 MNHEY and CDR2 SVGAGI. Trimming takes 6 bases from V and 4 bases from J, and the germline ends sit 15 bases apart.

Here the sequenced sample was peripheral blood, taken on day 0 of AZD1222 vaccination. This clonotype was obtained from an adult in good health. Recombination joined TRBV6-5 with TRBJ1-2; the D gene is possibly TRBD1, with 5 bases matching. For the CDR3, the sequence is CASRKGVGTYGYTF. The bases are TGTGCCAGCAGAAAAGGGGTAGGGACCTATGGCTACACCTTC.